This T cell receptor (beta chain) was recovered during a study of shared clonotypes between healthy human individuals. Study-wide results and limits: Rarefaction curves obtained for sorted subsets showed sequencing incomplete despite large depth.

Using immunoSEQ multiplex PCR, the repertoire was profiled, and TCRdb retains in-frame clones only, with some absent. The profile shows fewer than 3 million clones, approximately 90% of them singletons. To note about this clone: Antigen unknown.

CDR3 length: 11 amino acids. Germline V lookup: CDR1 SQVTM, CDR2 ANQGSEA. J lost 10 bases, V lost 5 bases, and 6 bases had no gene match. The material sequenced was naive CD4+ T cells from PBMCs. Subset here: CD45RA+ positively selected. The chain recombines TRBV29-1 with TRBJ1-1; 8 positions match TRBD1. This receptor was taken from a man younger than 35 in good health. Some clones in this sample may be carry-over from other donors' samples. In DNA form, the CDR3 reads TGCAGCGTTAGAGTGGACAGGGTAGCTTTCTTT. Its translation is CSVRVDRVAFF.